This T cell receptor beta chain was sequenced during a study of control samples from healthy donors and cancer patients. Assay used: immunoSEQ multiplex PCR; TCRdb lists only in-frame clones, some missing. The table includes approximately 54,000 clones, about 90% detected once. This CDR3 region has 15 residues. With V trimmed by 5 bases and J by 2 bases, 6 bases remained unmatched. Germline CDR1 and CDR2: SSHAT and FNYEAQ (reference sequence). The sequenced material came from PBMCs. This clonotype originated in a man in his forties or fifties with head and neck cancer. The chain employs TRBV7-7 and TRBJ2-7; TRBD2 matches at 10 bases. CDR3 coding DNA: TGTGCCAGCAGCCCCGGGACTAGCGCAGCCTACGAGCAGTACTTC. It codes for CASSPGTSAAYEQYF.